The 19 T cell receptor beta chains below all came from one sample that was sequenced in a study of monozygotic twins with inflammatory bowel disease. With the 5' RACE reads reprocessed, TCRdb shows one record per CDR3 protein and no DNA. The repertoire shows approximately 210,000 distinct CDR3 sequences; the top ten hold 7.5% to 9.5%. Sequences were obtained from blood. These receptors came from a human donor with ulcerative colitis or Crohn's disease, or a healthy co-twin of an affected twin (not recorded which).

This chain's CDR3 is CASGLLAGGGEQYF. The J gene is TRBJ2-7, the V gene TRBV2; lacking DNA, the TRBD2 call made by TCRdb goes unchecked. The germline CDR1 and CDR2 sequences are SNHLY and FYNNEI. CDR3 size: 14 residues.

The V call is TRBV29-1, the J call TRBJ2-7; TCRdb's D gene call, TRBD1, goes unchecked for lack of DNA. This CDR3 is 14 amino acids long. CDR1 SQVTM and CDR2 ANQGSEA come from the germline V gene. This CDR3 is CSVAQWGASYEQYF.

This chain links TRBV14 with TRBJ2-1; the TCRdb call, TRBD1, lacks DNA for checking. The CDR3 extends over 18 amino acids. Germline V gene sequence: CDR1 SGHDN, CDR2 FVKESK. The CDR3 sequence is CASSQADSLVRQGNEQFF.

The gene calls are TRBV7-2 and TRBJ1-2; checking the TCRdb D call of TRBD1 is not possible without DNA. Germline V gene data show CDR1 as SGHTA and CDR2 as FQGNSA. The CDR3 spans 13 residues. The CDR3 protein is CASSPDRGYGYTF. Based on the CDR3 plus reference TRBV7-2 and TRBJ1-2, the full variable domain is GAGVSQSPSNKVTEKGKDVELRCDPISGHTALYWYRQSLGQGLEFLIYFQGNSAPDKSGLPSDRFSAERTGGSVSTLTIQRTQQEDSAVYLCASSPDRGYGYTFGSGTRLTVV.

This rearrangement joins TRBV5-5 to TRBJ1-1; TCRdb's D call of TRBD1 is untestable without DNA. Germline V lookup: CDR1 SGHKS, CDR2 YYEKEE (reference sequence). The CDR3 sequence is 14 residues long. This CDR3 is CASSISLRGTEAFF.

The gene calls are TRBV6-5 and TRBJ2-3; without DNA, the TCRdb call of TRBD1 cannot be checked. CDR3 length: 14 residues. Germline loops: CDR1 MNHEY, CDR2 SVGAGI. This chain's CDR3 is CASSSRGGYDTQYF.

This chain links TRBV18 with TRBJ1-6. CDR1 KGHSH and CDR2 LQKENI come from the germline V gene. The CDR3 contains 14 residues. The CDR3 protein is CASSPGGESSPLHF.

V usage is TRBV18 and J usage is TRBJ1-1; TCRdb names TRBD1, which stays unverified in the absence of DNA. CDR1 and CDR2 (germline): KGHSH, LQKENI. The CDR3 spans 15 residues. CDR3 residues: CASSPPTGSATEAFF.

The chain has TRBV6-1 and TRBJ2-4; the TCRdb D gene call, TRBD1, has no DNA to confirm it. CDR3 length: 14 amino acids. Looked up from germline, CDR1 is MNHNS and CDR2 is SASEGT. Here the CDR3 reads CASNPLGTVNIQYF.

The rearrangement joins TRBV29-1 to TRBJ1-1; the D gene TCRdb calls, TRBD1, cannot be checked with no DNA. The CDR3 consists of 16 residues. Germline assignment: CDR1 SQVTM and CDR2 ANQGSEA. The CDR3 loop is CSVDGVSPDSMTEAFF.

The J gene is TRBJ2-4, the V gene TRBV20-1; TCRdb calls TRBD1, which cannot be checked without DNA. CDR1 DFQATT and CDR2 SNEGSKA come from the germline V gene (reference sequence). This CDR3 has 15 residues. The CDR3 spells CSARDGGETKNIQYF.

The V call is TRBV7-2, the J call TRBJ2-2; TCRdb reports TRBD2, a call that lacks DNA to check it against. Germline V gene lookup returns CDR1 SGHTA and CDR2 FQGNSA. The CDR3 has 16 amino acids. The CDR3 here is CASSLLAGANTGELFF.

The V call is TRBV20-1, the J call TRBJ1-3; with no DNA, the TCRdb D assignment of TRBD1 cannot be verified. This CDR3 has 14 amino acids. The germline CDR1 and CDR2 sequences are DFQATT and SNEGSKA (reference sequence). This CDR3 is CSATTGSSGNTINF.

The chain links TRBV20-1 to TRBJ1-1; the TCRdb D gene call, TRBD1, has no DNA to confirm it. Germline CDR1 is DFQATT and CDR2 is SNEGSKA (reference sequence). CDR3 length: 14 residues. CDR3: CSARAGGGSPEAFF.

The rearrangement uses TRBV18 and TRBJ2-1. This CDR3 contains 16 residues. Germline loops: CDR1 KGHSH, CDR2 LQKENI. The CDR3 reads CASSPPLLASYNEQFF. The entire variable domain, with the rest obtained from reference TRBV18 and TRBJ2-1, is as follows: NAGVMQNPRHLVRRRGQEARLRCSPMKGHSHVYWYRQLPEEGLKFMVYLQKENIIDESGMPKERFSAEFPKEGPSILRIQQVVRGDSAAYFCASSPPLLASYNEQFFGPGTRLTVL.

V and J are TRBV11-2 and TRBJ1-4. The germline V gene has CDR1 SGHAT and CDR2 FQNNGV. The CDR3 extends over 15 amino acids. The CDR3 is CASSLDIRRNEKLFF.

The rearrangement joins TRBV4-3 to TRBJ2-2. The CDR3 consists of 15 residues. Germline V lookup: CDR1 LGHNA, CDR2 YSLEER. The CDR3 sequence is CASSQDGTNTGELFF.

The V and J genes are TRBV5-5 and TRBJ2-2; the TRBD2 assignment by TCRdb is unverifiable without DNA. Germline V gene sequence: CDR1 SGHKS, CDR2 YYEKEE (reference sequence). The CDR3 sequence is 16 residues long. The CDR3 sequence: CASSLALGRNTGELFF.

CDR3 residues: CASSLDYTYEQYF. This chain uses TRBV5-4 with TRBJ2-7. CDR3 length equals 13 residues. Germline CDR1 and CDR2: SGHNT and YYREEE (reference sequence). Together with reference TRBV5-4 and TRBJ2-7, the CDR3 gives the full variable domain: ETGVTQSPTHLIKTRGQQVTLRCSSQSGHNTVSWYQQALGQGPQFIFQYYREEENGRGNFPPRFSGLQFPNYSSELNVNALELDDSALYLCASSLDYTYEQYFGPGTRLTVT.